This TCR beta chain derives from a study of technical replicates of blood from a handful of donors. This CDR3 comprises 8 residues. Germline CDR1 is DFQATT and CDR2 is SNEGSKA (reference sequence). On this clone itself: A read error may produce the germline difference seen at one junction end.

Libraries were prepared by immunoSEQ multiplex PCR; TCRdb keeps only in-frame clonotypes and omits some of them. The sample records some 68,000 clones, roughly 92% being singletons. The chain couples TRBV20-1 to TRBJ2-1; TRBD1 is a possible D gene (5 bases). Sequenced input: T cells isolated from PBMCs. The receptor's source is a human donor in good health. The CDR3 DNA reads TGCAGTGCTAGAGGACAGATCTTC. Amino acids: CSARGQIF.